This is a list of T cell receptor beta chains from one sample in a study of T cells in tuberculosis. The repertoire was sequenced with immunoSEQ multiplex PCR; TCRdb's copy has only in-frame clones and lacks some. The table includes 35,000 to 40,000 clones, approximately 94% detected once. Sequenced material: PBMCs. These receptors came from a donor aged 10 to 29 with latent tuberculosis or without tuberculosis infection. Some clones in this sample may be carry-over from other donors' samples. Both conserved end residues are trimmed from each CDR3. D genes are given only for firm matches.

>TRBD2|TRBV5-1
ASSSVAGMGYNEQF
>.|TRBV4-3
ASSQDYTGSNEKLF
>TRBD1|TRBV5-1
ASSFTGTGSTDTQY
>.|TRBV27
ASGQFSYEQY
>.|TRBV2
ASTVTPRADTIY
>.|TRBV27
ASSPGAGEGQPQH
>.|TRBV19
ASSMSQTDTQY
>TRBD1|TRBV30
AWSSFTGAGELF
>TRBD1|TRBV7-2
ASSLRQGVEYGYT
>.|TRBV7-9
ASSLGALDTGELF
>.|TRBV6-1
ASSLGLPYEQY
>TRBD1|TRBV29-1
SVETGDTEAF
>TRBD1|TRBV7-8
ASSPRQGSSYNEQF
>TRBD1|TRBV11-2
ASSLDPGGVRAF
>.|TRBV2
ASSDRATGNTEAF
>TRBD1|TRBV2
ASRSTGGYGYT
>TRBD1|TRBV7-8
ASSRPGQEGFYSGNTIY
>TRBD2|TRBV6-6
ASRGLANTQY
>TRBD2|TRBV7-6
ASSLSAGGEGVYNEQF
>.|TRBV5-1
ASRLTGTTTDTQY
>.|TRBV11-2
ASSPWTGGDTEAF
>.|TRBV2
ASSDRGSEDSPLH
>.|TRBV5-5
ASSRTGNTEAF
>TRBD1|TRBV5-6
ASRVDRGAHTDTQY
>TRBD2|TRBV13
ASSQLRASGRYNEQF
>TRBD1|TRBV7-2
ASSPGQGYEKLF
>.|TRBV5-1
ASSFPEPGSPLH
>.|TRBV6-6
ASSYYPGVGGQPQH
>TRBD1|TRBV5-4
ASSGLTGGDYGYT
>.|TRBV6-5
ASSPRQEMNTEAF
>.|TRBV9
ASSVAQSHLYGYT
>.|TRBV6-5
ASSYGGTNSPLH
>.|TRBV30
AWRTDGNTIY
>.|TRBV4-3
ASSLQEGGAKNIQY
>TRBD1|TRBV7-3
ASSDKSGGSGELF
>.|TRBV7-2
ASSLVRRNTEAF
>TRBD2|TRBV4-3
ASSQGVSGGQDTQY
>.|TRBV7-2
ASSLNPTNYGYT
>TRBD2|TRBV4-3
ASSQVSPASGGLYEQY
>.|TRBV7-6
ASSFKETQY
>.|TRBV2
ASGSEEGTNQPQH
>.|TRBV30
AWTPEEVTEAF
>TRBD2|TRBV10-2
ASSDLLAGGPKSFAGELF
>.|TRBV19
ASSPRQADSNQPQH
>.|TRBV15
ATSRDRAQGFSYEQY
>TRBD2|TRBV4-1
ASSLRTSGGLGETQY
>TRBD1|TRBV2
ASSAGTGSNQPQH
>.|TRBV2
ASRDTNTGELF
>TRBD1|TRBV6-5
ASRTGVANYEQY
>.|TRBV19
ASSIEEGNTEAF
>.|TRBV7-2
ASRADLRPLYNSPLH
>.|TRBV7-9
ASSFDSVSRAF
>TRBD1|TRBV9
ASSPKDRDNEQF